This TCR beta chain was found in a study of blood T cell repertoires in COVID-19. Study context: COVID-19 samples from acute and convalescent phases originated in the United States, Italy and Spain. PBMCs, B-cell-depleted T cells, or T cells provided the cDNA or gDNA that made up the material.

Per the study methods: Reference gene primer amplification in the assay estimated nucleated cell counts. This table comes from immunoSEQ multiplex PCR, and its TCRdb copy is limited to in-frame clones, with some not included. That table gives V, J and clone size, and the DNA gave D and trimming. The table shows about 140,000 clones, with just under 90% occurring only once. The specimen sequenced was peripheral blood. The clonotype comes from a woman aged 40-49 years with acute or convalescent COVID-19.

The CDR3 protein is CASSFGTGTQYF. CDR3 sequence (DNA): TGTGCCAGCAGTTTTGGGACTGGGACCCAGTACTTC. The chain is built from TRBV12-3 or TRBV12-4 and TRBJ2-5; TRBD2 might be the D (6 bases). This CDR3 spans 12 amino acids. Trimming took off 3 bases at V and 7 bases at J, with 9 bases between the two ends.